The present entry profiles one TCR beta chain with its context. Its antigen is not identified. Gene names are the mouse ones. From the germline J gene comes the end of the CDR3, since the read stops 4 residues before it. Per the germline V gene, CDR1 is NSQYPW and CDR2 is LRSPGD (reference sequence). The ends lost 4 bases at V and 4 bases at J; junction bases unmatched: 3. The CDR3 is 15 residues long. This specimen comes from a study of CD8+ T cells in alopecia areata. Background on the study: Grafting placed skin from roughly 6-13-month-old C3H/HeJ donors with spontaneous alopecia onto roughly 6-10-week-old female C3H/HeJ mice.

RNA was extracted and reverse transcribed into cDNA as the sequencing template. The table came from immunoSEQ multiplex PCR; TCRdb's copy has only in-frame clones and leaves some out. The sample was found to contain more than 90,000 clones, and every one recurs. General study points: The study found TCR sharing across patients less clear than in mice, possibly for HLA reasons. The study found higher clonality in lesional than normal scalp, especially in alopecia totalis/universalis.

The clonotype was recovered from a C3H/HeJ mouse with alopecia areata. For the strain, the MHC haplotype given is H2-k. The sequencing input was lesional skin. The chain joins TRBV1 to TRBJ2-1; 11 bases are shared with TRBD2. CDR3 sequence: CTCSVDWGAYAEQFF. The CDR3 DNA, read in part, is TGCACCTGCAGTGTGGACTGGGGGGCGTATGCT.